This paragraph covers one T cell receptor beta chain sequence. What it recognizes is unknown. In germline, CDR1 is KGHSH, CDR2 LQKENI. The CDR3 loop spans 13 amino acids. With 6 bases clipped from V and 7 bases from J, the junction kept 7 bases outside the gene matches. These data come from a study of PD-1 blockade in classical Hodgkin lymphoma. Study results and caveats: Diversity in CD4+ TCRs, unlike that measured in CD8+ TCRs, had risen significantly by C4D1. Newly diagnosed patients were reported to start with lower TCR diversity than healthy donors. Repertoires differed for reasons still undefined, possibly disease activity or prior therapy.

All the patients suffered relapse after autologous stem cell transplantation, and brentuximab vedotin exposure differed. It was by magnetic negative selection that CD4+ T cells were purified from thawed PBMCs. Libraries were prepared by immunoSEQ multiplex PCR; TCRdb keeps only in-frame clonotypes and omits some of them. This sample has 25,000 to 30,000 clones, with over 65% found just once. This TCR was sampled from a human donor with classical Hodgkin lymphoma. The chain is built from TRBV18 and TRBJ1-2; 8 bases are a match to TRBD1. The material sequenced was CD4+ T cells from blood, taken at baseline. The DNA for the CDR3 is TGTGCCAGCTCGGCTGGACAGGGCGCTGGCTACACCTTC. Translating it yields CASSAGQGAGYTF.